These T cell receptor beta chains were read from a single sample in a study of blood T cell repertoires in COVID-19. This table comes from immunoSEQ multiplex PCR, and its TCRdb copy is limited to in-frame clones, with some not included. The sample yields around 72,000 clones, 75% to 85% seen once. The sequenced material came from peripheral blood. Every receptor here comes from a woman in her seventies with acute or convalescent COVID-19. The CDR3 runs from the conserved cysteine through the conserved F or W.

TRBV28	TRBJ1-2	CASRSTGFDGYTF
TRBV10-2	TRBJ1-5	CASSRQGRAQHF
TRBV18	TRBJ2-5	CASSRGGPQETQYF
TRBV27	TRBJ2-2	CASSPRGRGELFF
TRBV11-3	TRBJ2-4	CASSTGQPLAKNIQYF
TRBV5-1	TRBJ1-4	CASSLEQPDEKLFF
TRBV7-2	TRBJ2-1	CASSSTSGRATYNEQFF
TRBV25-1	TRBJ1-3	CASSEARTVPNTIYF
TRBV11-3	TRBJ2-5	CASSNRDYQETQYF
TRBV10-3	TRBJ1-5	CAISERGYDSNQPQHF
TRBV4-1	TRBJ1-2	CASSQGTETIYGYTF